This is a list of T cell receptor beta chains from one sample in a study of shared clonotypes between healthy human individuals. The assay was immunoSEQ multiplex PCR, and TCRdb's table has in-frame clones only and misses some. The sample has millions of clones; roughly nine tenths are singletons. The specimen sequenced was naive CD4+ T cells sorted from blood. The receptor source for this set is a man aged 18 to 30 in good health. The CDR3 runs from the conserved cysteine through the conserved F or W. A D gene is named only where the DNA matches it firmly.

D	J	V	CDR3
TRBD2	TRBJ2-5	TRBV10-2	CASSEAGMGYAGQYF
TRBD1	TRBJ2-7	TRBV15	CASSTGYYEQYF
NA	TRBJ1-2	TRBV12-5	CASGFGDATNYGYTF
NA	TRBJ2-7	TRBV5-1	CASSLGAEKQYF
NA	TRBJ2-2	TRBV4-1	CASSQERGANTGELFF
NA	TRBJ2-5	TRBV5-1	CASSQGTTPEWETQYF
NA	TRBJ2-7	TRBV6-1	CASSNTGTSYEQYF
NA	TRBJ1-2	TRBV30	CAWSVGVGSNYGYTF
NA	TRBJ1-1	TRBV7-2	CASSHPAGGAGNTEAFF
TRBD1	TRBJ1-1	TRBV5-5	CASSPGQGWDQGTEAFF
NA	TRBJ2-5	TRBV5-8	CASSLIRGMQETQYF